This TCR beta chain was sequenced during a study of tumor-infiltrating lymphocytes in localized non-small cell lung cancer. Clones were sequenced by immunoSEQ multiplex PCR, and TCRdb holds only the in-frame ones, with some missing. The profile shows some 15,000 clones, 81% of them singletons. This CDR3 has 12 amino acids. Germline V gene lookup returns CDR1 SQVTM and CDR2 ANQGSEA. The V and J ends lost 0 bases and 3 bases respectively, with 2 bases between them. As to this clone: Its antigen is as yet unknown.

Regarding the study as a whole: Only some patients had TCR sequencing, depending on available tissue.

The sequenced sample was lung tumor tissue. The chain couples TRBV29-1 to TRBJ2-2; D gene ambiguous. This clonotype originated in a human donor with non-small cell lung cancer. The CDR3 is CSVEDDTGELFF. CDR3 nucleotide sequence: TGCAGCGTTGAAGATGACACCGGGGAGCTGTTTTTT.